This T cell receptor beta chain was sequenced during a study of shared clonotypes between healthy human individuals. Each cell subset's genomic DNA was divided evenly among several immunoSEQ plates. Authors' data handling: Filtering differed, since immunoSEQ gave only junction sequences and no quality scores. Repertoires were generated with immunoSEQ multiplex PCR, while TCRdb's copy carries only in-frame clones and drops some. The DNA was the basis for D and trimming; V, J and clone size are from that table. The top ten hold approximately 0.12% of the sample, which has 560,000 or so clones, about 96% seen once. This clone is a singleton in its sample. CD45RO-negative cells were positively selected for CCR7, leaving out terminally differentiated effector memory CD45RA+ cells. Adults of Caucasian background living in Nashville, Tennessee made up all donors. This TCR derives from a woman aged 25 to 39 in good health. The specimen was naive CD8+ T cells sorted from blood.

CDR3 protein: CASSQDKIADLTILSSYEQYF. CDR3 bases: TGTGCCAGCAGCCAAGATAAGATCGCGGACTTAACCATATTATCATCCTACGAGCAGTACTTC. V and J are TRBV14 and TRBJ2-7; possible D gene TRBD2, 5 bases. Trimming took off 0 bases at V and 1 base at J, with 28 bases between the two ends. The CDR3 totals 21 residues. From germline, CDR1 is SGHDN and CDR2 FVKESK.